Listed here are 15 T cell receptor beta chains from one sample, sequenced in a study of CXCR3-negative and CXCR3-positive naive CD8 T cells. General observations from the study: Naive CXCR3-positive cells had TRB CDR3s more hydrophobic than those of CXCR3-negative naive cells.

Antigen specificity for these receptors is unknown. Preparation of TRB cDNA libraries relied on 5' RACE carrying UMI labels. Using the 5' RACE reads, TCRdb records one entry per CDR3 protein without DNA. This sample contains 100,000 to 150,000 distinct CDR3 sequences. Source material: naive CXCR3+ CD8+ T cells from blood. Subset noted: CD45RO-CCR7+CD27+CD95- naive CD8+ T cells expressing CXCR3 (TNR3+). The receptors derive from a human donor in good health. Some clones in this sample may be carry-over from other donors' samples.

The chain combines TRBV28 with TRBJ2-6; TCRdb gives TRBD1 as the D gene, but with no DNA this cannot be confirmed. There are 14 residues in the CDR3. CDR1 and CDR2 from the germline V gene are MDHEN and SYDVKM. This CDR3 is CASTTDSSANVLTF.

The rearrangement uses TRBV5-6 and TRBJ2-2. CDR1 and CDR2 from the germline V gene are SGHDT and YYEEEE. This CDR3 contains 14 residues. CDR3: CASSLLVNTGELFF.

The J gene is TRBJ2-1, the V gene TRBV15; the D call of TRBD1 rests on TCRdb alone, since no DNA is present to check it. CDR3 size: 15 residues. The germline CDR1 and CDR2 sequences are LNHNV and YYDKDF (reference sequence). This CDR3 is CATSIGGLDYNEQFF.

The chain employs TRBV29-1 and TRBJ2-7; without DNA, the TCRdb call of TRBD2 cannot be checked. The CDR3 loop spans 14 amino acids. Germline V lookup: CDR1 SQVTM, CDR2 ANQGSEA. The CDR3 region is CSVREGLSTSEQYF.

The V call is TRBV27, the J call TRBJ2-1. Per the germline V gene, CDR1 is MNHEY and CDR2 is SMNVEV (reference sequence). This CDR3 region has 13 residues. The CDR3: CASSLTPYNEQFF.

V and J are TRBV15 and TRBJ2-7; TCRdb designates TRBD1, a call that cannot be tested without DNA. The germline V gene encodes CDR1 LNHNV and CDR2 YYDKDF (reference sequence). The CDR3 covers 14 residues. Here the CDR3 reads CATSRVGAPYEQYF.

The V gene is TRBV4-3, the J gene TRBJ2-7; the D call of TRBD2 rests on TCRdb alone, since no DNA is present to check it. The CDR3 extends over 16 amino acids. Germline V gene sequence: CDR1 LGHNA, CDR2 YSLEER. The CDR3: CASSQSSSGGVYEQYF.

V gene TRBV28 combines with J gene TRBJ1-6. CDR3 length: 16 residues. Germline CDR1 MDHEN, CDR2 SYDVKM. CDR3 region: CASSFKRTGDNSPLHF.

The chain is built from TRBV5-6 and TRBJ2-7. Per the germline V gene, CDR1 is SGHDT and CDR2 is YYEEEE. The CDR3 extends over 11 amino acids. Here the CDR3 reads CASSVTHEQYF.

The V call is TRBV11-2, the J call TRBJ2-2; TCRdb reports TRBD2, a call that lacks DNA to check it against. This CDR3 has 17 amino acids. Germline V gene data show CDR1 as SGHAT and CDR2 as FQNNGV. CDR3 protein: CASSLGLTSVATGELFF.

The J gene is TRBJ2-1, the V gene TRBV9; the TCRdb call, TRBD1, lacks DNA for checking. The CDR3 loop spans 17 amino acids. Germline V gene lookup returns CDR1 SGDLS and CDR2 YYNGEE. The CDR3 here is CASSVGGGSGVGNEQFF.

The chain recombines TRBV12-3 or TRBV12-4 with TRBJ2-7. This CDR3 has 13 amino acids. The CDR3 region is CASRLAGFREQYF.

CDR3 residues: CASTSRDRGREGTSLSKNIQYF. This chain links TRBV21-1 with TRBJ2-4; lacking DNA, the TRBD1 call made by TCRdb goes unchecked. TRBV21-1 counts as a pseudogene. This CDR3 has 22 amino acids.

This chain links TRBV29-1 with TRBJ2-1; checking the TCRdb D call of TRBD2 is not possible without DNA. The germline CDR1 and CDR2 sequences are SQVTM and ANQGSEA. The CDR3 totals 15 residues. The CDR3 reads CSVEIGTSGYNEQFF.

The chain joins TRBV7-7 to TRBJ1-1. The CDR3 sequence is 13 residues long. The germline CDR1 and CDR2 sequences are SSHAT and FNYEAQ (reference sequence). CDR3 amino acids: CASSSGLGTEAFF.